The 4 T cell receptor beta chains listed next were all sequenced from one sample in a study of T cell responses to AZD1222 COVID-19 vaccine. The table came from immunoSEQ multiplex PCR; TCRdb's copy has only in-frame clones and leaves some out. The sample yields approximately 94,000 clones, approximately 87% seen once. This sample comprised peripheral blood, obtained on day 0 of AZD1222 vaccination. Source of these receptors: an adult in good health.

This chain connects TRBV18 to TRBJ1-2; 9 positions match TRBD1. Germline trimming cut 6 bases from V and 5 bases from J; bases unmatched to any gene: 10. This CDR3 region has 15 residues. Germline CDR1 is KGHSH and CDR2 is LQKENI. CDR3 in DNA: TGTGCCAGCTCCTCGGGGGACAGGGCGCTATATGGCTACACCTTC. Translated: CASSSGDRALYGYTF.

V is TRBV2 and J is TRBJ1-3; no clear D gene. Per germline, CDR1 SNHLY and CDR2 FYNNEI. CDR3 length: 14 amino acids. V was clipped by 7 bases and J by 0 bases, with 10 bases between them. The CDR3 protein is CASKSLVSGNTIYF. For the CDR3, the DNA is TGTGCCAGCAAATCTCTAGTCTCTGGAAACACCATATATTTT.

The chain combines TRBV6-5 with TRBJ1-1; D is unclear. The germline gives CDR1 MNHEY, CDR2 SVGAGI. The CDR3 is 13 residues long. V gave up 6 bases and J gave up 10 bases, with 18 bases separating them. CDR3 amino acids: CASSPRFYFGAFF. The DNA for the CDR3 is TGTGCCAGCAGCCCACGGTTCTACTTCGGAGCTTTCTTT.

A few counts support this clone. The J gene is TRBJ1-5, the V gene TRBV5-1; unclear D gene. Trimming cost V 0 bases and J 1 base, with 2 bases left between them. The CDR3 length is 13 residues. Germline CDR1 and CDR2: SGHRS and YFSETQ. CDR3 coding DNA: TGCGCCAGCAGCTTGGACAGCAATCAGCCCCAGCATTTT. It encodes CASSLDSNQPQHF.